Following are 8 T cell receptor beta chains from one sample sequenced in a study of blood T cell repertoires in COVID-19. TCRdb keeps only in-frame clones here, not all; method: immunoSEQ multiplex PCR. Among over 70,000 clones listed, roughly 80% were seen once. The sequencing sample was made of peripheral blood. All receptors derive from a woman at least 80 years old with acute or convalescent COVID-19.

This clone came up once. CDR3: CASSEDRRTYEQYF. CDR3 bases: TGTGCCAGCAGTGAGGACAGGCGAACCTACGAGCAGTACTTC. The chain combines TRBV6-1 with TRBJ2-7, with TRBD1 identical over 7 bases. Germline V gene data show CDR1 as MNHNS and CDR2 as SASEGT. The CDR3 runs 14 residues. V lost 3 bases, J lost 2 bases, and 4 bases stayed unmatched.

This chain connects TRBV10-3 to TRBJ2-7; unclear D gene. This CDR3 has 16 amino acids. The V and J ends lost 0 bases and 0 bases respectively, with 12 bases between them. Germline CDR1 is ENHRY and CDR2 is SYGVKD. This CDR3 reads CAISESNVASSYEQYF. Written as DNA, the CDR3 is TGTGCCATCAGTGAGTCGAATGTCGCGAGCTCCTACGAGCAGTACTTC.

The chain recombines TRBV19 with TRBJ1-2; 8 bases map to TRBD1. V shed 7 bases and J 1 base; nucleotides not matched to a gene: 8. This CDR3 is built from 15 residues. The germline V gene encodes CDR1 LNHDA and CDR2 SQIVND (reference sequence). The CDR3: CASTLGGQDNYGYTF. In nucleotides, the CDR3 is TGTGCCAGTACCCTAGGGGGACAGGATAACTATGGCTACACCTTC.

In this sample, this clone turned up once. The J gene is TRBJ2-3, the V gene TRBV18; 10 bases are a match to TRBD2. V trimming: 2 bases; J trimming: 4 bases; junction bases outside the gene matches: 15. The CDR3 has 19 amino acids. Germline V gene lookup returns CDR1 KGHSH and CDR2 LQKENI. The CDR3 loop reads CASSPDIFTSGNLADTQYF. DNA of the CDR3: TGTGCCAGCTCACCAGATATTTTTACTAGCGGGAATTTAGCAGATACGCAGTATTTT.

The genes are TRBV27 and TRBJ2-7; a weak D match, TRBD1 (5 bases). This CDR3 is 13 amino acids long. Germline V gene data show CDR1 as MNHEY and CDR2 as SMNVEV (reference sequence). The germline V and J ends were trimmed by 2 bases and 3 bases, with 8 bases remaining between them. The chain's CDR3 is CASSLIQGYEQYF. As DNA, the CDR3 is TGTGCCAGCAGTTTAATTCAGGGCTACGAGCAGTACTTC.

The chain couples TRBV20-1 to TRBJ1-3; TRBD1 matches 10 bases. The CDR3 is 18 residues long. Germline V lookup: CDR1 DFQATT, CDR2 SNEGSKA (reference sequence). The V and J ends lost 3 bases and 0 bases, in that order; junction bases with no gene match: 11. Written as DNA, the CDR3 is TGCAGTGCTAGTAGCCCGGGACAGGGGATTTACTCTGGAAACACCATATATTTT. Protein: CSASSPGQGIYSGNTIYF.

The chain recombines TRBV30 with TRBJ1-1; D gene uncertain. The V gene lost 2 bases and the J gene lost 8 bases, with 15 bases spanning the gap. There are 13 residues in the CDR3. The V gene's germline CDR1 is GTSNPN and CDR2 SVGIG (reference sequence). In nucleotides, the CDR3 is TGTGCCTGGAGTACCCCTATAGCGGGGGAAGCTTTCTTT. This translates into CAWSTPIAGEAFF.

The gene calls are TRBV6-5 and TRBJ2-4; 8 bases map to TRBD2. V lost 0 bases and J lost 4; bases outside the gene matches: 2. The CDR3 covers 15 residues. The germline V gene encodes CDR1 MNHEY and CDR2 SVGAGI. The CDR3: CASSYSSGSKNIQYF. The CDR3, as DNA: TGTGCCAGCAGTTACTCGAGCGGGAGTAAAAACATTCAGTACTTC.